This TCR beta chain was profiled in a study of cytotoxic CD8 clonotypes in ibrutinib-treated CLL. About the study: A median around twelve months of treatment, range 6 to 36, preceded the collection of response samples. General observations from the study: Clonality increased at ibrutinib response, then returned toward baseline at progression. Age-matched healthy donor levels were exceeded by baseline clonality, which tracked circulating CD8+ T-cell counts.

This clone was counted at least ten times. Its antigen is not identified. A 1 in 200,000 to 1 in 1 million T cell depth was the sequencing target. Repertoires were generated with immunoSEQ multiplex PCR, while TCRdb's copy carries only in-frame clones and drops some. This table holds some 76,000 clones, 75% to 90% found once. Here the sequenced sample was PBMCs, taken after 24 months of ibrutinib treatment. This TCR was recovered from a human donor with chronic lymphocytic leukemia.

CDR3 DNA sequence: TGTGCCAGCAGCCAAGATGTAGCGGGAGGGGCCGGGGAGCTGTTTTTT. This encodes CASSQDVAGGAGELFF. V and J are TRBV4-2 and TRBJ2-2, with 11 bases matching TRBD2. Germline-derived CDR1 and CDR2 are LGHNA and YNFKEQ. V gave up 0 bases and J gave up 6 bases; unmatched junction bases: 3. The CDR3 runs to 16 residues.